In this sample, the clone carrying this T cell receptor (beta chain) turned up once. Its antigen is not identified. These data come from a study of shared clonotypes between healthy human individuals. As originally analysed: There were no quality scores in the junction-only immunoSEQ sequences, so filtering differed. Method: immunoSEQ multiplex PCR; TCRdb's copy keeps in-frame clones and lacks some. That table is the source of V, J and clone size, and D and trimming were worked out from the DNA. The sample shows around 1,000,000 clones, approximately 80% of them seen only once. Deletions cut 6 bases from V and 2 bases from J, with 13 bases between. This CDR3 has 14 residues. The germline gives CDR1 MDHEN, CDR2 SYDVKM. Broader study findings: Relative to memory subsets, naive subsets generally showed larger estimated richness. Against clonotypes common to all four donors, non-shared ones had lower generation probabilities.

Nashville, Tennessee was home to all donors, who were Caucasian adults. The chain links TRBV28 to TRBJ1-2; possible D gene TRBD1, 6 bases. Sequences were obtained from memory CD4+ T cells from PBMCs. Subset here: CD45RA-negative fraction. The sequence came from a man aged 18 to 29 in good health. Some clones in this sample may be carry-over from other donors' samples. The CDR3 region is CASSGMGQNYGYTF. As DNA, the CDR3 is TGTGCCAGCAGCGGGATGGGACAAAACTATGGCTACACCTTC.